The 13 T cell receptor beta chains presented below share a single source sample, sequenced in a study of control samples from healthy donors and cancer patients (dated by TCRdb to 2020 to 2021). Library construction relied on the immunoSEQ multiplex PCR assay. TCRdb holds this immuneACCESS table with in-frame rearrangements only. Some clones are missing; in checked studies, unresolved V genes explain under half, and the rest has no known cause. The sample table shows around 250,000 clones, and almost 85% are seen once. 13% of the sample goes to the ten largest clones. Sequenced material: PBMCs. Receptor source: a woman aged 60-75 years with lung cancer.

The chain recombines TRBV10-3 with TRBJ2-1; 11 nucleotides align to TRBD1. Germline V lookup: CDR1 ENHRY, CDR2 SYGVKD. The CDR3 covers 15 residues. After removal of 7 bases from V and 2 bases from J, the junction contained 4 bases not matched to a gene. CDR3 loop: CAITGQGAPYNEQFF. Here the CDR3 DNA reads TGTGCCATCACTGGACAGGGGGCTCCCTACAATGAGCAGTTCTTC.

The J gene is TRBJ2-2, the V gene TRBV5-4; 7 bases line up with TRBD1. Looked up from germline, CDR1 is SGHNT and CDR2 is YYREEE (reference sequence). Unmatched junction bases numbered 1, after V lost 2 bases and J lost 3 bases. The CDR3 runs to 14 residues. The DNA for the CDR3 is TGTGCCAGCAGCTTCGACAGGGACACCGGGGAGCTGTTTTTT. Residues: CASSFDRDTGELFF.

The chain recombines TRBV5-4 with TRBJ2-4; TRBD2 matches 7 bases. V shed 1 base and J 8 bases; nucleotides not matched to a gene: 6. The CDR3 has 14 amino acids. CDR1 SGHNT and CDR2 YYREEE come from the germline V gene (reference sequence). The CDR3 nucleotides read TGTGCCAGCAGCTTGAATAGCGCGGGGGACATTCAGTACTTC. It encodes CASSLNSAGDIQYF.

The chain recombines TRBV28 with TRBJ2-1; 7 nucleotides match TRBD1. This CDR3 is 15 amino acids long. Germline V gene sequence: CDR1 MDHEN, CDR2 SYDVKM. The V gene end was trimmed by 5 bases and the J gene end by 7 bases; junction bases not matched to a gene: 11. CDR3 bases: TGTGCCAGCAGTCTCGGACAGGTGGGGTCAAATGAGCAGTTCTTC. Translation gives CASSLGQVGSNEQFF.

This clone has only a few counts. CDR3 amino acids: CASSSLQGTSPLHF. CDR3 bases: TGTGCCAGCAGCTCCTTACAGGGTACTTCACCCCTCCACTTT. J is TRBJ1-6 and V is TRBV7-8; a weak D match, TRBD1 (6 bases). The germline V gene has CDR1 SGHVS and CDR2 FQNEAQ. This CDR3 has 14 amino acids. V shed 4 bases and J shed 9 bases, with 13 bases lying between them. Together with reference TRBV7-8 and TRBJ1-6, the CDR3 gives the full variable domain: GAGVSQSPRYKVAKRGQDVALRCDPISGHVSLFWYQQALGQGPEFLTYFQNEAQLDKSGLPSDRFFAERPEGSVSTLKIQRTQQEDSAVYLCASSSLQGTSPLHFGNGTRLTVT.

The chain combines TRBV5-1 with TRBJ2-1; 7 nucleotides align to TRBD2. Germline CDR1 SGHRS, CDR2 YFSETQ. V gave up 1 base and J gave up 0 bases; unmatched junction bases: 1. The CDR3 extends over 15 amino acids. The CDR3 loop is CASSLRGDSYNEQFF. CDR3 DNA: TGCGCCAGCAGCTTGCGGGGGGACTCCTACAATGAGCAGTTCTTC.

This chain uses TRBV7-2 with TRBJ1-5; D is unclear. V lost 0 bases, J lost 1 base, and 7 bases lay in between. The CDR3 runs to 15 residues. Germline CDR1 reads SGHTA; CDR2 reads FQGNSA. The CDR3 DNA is TGTGCCAGCAGCTTAGCGGGATTGAGCAATCAGCCCCAGCATTTT. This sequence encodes CASSLAGLSNQPQHF. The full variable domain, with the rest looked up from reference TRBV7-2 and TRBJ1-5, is GAGVSQSPSNKVTEKGKDVELRCDPISGHTALYWYRQSLGQGLEFLIYFQGNSAPDKSGLPSDRFSAERTGGSVSTLTIQRTQQEDSAVYLCASSLAGLSNQPQHFGDGTRLSIL.

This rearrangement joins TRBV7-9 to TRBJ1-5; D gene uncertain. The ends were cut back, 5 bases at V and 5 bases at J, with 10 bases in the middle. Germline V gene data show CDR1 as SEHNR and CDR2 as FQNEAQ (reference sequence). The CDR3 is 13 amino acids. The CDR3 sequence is CASSPDGYQPQHF. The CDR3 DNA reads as TGTGCCAGCAGCCCGGACGGTTATCAGCCCCAGCATTTT.

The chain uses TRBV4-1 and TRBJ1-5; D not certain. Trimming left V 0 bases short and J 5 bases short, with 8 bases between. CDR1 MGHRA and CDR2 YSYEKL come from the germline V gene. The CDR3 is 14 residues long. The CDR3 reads CASSQETGDQPQHF. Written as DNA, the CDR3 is TGCGCCAGCAGCCAAGAGACGGGAGATCAGCCCCAGCATTTT.

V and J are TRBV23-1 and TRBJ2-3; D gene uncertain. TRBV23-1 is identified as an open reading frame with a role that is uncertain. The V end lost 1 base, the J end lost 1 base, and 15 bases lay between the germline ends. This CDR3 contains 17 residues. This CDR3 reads CASSQFMGDTRTDTQYF. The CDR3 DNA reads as TGCGCCAGCAGTCAATTTATGGGTGACACACGCACAGATACGCAGTATTTT.

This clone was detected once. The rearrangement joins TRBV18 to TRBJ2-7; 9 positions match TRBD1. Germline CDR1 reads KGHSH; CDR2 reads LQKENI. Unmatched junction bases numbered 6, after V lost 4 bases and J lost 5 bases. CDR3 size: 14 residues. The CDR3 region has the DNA TGTGCCAGCTCACTCGACAGGGGGAGCGACGAGCAGTACTTC. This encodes CASSLDRGSDEQYF.

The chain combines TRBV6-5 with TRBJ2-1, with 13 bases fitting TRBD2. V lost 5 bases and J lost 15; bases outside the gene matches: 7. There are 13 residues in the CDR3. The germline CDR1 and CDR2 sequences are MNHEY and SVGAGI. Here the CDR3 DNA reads TGTGCCAGCAGTCCCCCGGGACTAGCGGGACCGTTCTTC. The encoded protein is CASSPPGLAGPFF.

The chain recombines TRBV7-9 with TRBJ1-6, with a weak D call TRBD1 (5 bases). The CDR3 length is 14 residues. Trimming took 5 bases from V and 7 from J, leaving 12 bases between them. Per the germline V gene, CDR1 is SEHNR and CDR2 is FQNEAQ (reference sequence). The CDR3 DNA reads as TGTGCCAGCAGCCGTAGACAGACAAATTCACCCCTCCACTTT. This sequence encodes CASSRRQTNSPLHF.